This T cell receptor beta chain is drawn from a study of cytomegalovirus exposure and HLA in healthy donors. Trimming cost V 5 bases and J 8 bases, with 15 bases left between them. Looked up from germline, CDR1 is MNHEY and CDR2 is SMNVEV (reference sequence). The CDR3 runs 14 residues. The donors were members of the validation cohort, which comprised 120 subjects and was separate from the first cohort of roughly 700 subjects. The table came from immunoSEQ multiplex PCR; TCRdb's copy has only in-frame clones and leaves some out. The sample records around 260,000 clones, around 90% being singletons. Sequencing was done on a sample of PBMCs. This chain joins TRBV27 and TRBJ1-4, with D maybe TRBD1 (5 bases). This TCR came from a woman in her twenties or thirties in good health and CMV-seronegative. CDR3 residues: CASSQSPGTEKLFF. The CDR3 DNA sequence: TGTGCCAGCAGTCAATCCCCAGGGACGGAAAAACTGTTTTTT.